This entry features one TCR beta chain sequence. In its sample, this clone was seen a few times. There is no known antigen for this receptor. The input lacks base qualities; no much larger clone sits a single base away. In Seattle, one collaborating source enrolled patients while the infection was active and tracked those patients longitudinally over the course of disease. Whole blood was collected in K2EDTA tubes by collaborating institutions according to the institutions' own protocols. For TCRbeta analysis, collaborator samples were shipped as frozen whole blood, as isolated PBMCs, or as DNA extracted from either sample type. The entry originates in a study of blood T cell repertoires in COVID-19 (dated by TCRdb to 2020 to 2022). Regarding the study in general: The collaborator samples originated in the United States, Italy and Spain and spanned the acute and convalescent phases of COVID-19. The prospective study material was composed of cDNA or gDNA derived from T cells, B-cell-depleted T cells, or PBMCs. The dataset comprised deeply sampled blood TCRbeta repertoires from subjects exposed to, actively infected with, or recovered from COVID-19. The repertoires were released in a freely available public database intended as a resource for research on the immune response to SARS-CoV-2. The samples were drawn from the first 160 participants of the ongoing ImmuneRACE study and from under 1,500 subjects provided by 6 global collaborators. A de-identified subject ID, COVID-19 status, age in years and sex were almost always included in the sample metadata. Where available, HLA class I and class II types were obtained from metadata supplied by the sample provider rather than from assay-based typing.

The immunoSEQ Assay, a bias-controlled multiplex PCR, was used to amplify TCRbeta CDR3 regions from genomic DNA. As for how the authors treated the data: Within the assay, amplification of reference gene primers was used to estimate how many nucleated cells each sample contained. Sequence reads were collapsed and filtered to measure the absolute abundance of every unique TCRbeta CDR3 rearrangement. For each sample, productive Simpson clonality was calculated as the square root of Simpson's diversity index across productive rearrangements. TCRdb took this table from immuneACCESS and kept in-frame rearrangements with V and J called. Such tables lack part of the clones; where checked against another copy, unresolved V genes explain under half of the gap, and the rest is unexplained. The DNA gave D and trimming, while V, J and clone size come from that table. Recorded for this sample are roughly 300,000 clones; 70% to 90% of them occurred a single time. More than 10% of the sample comes from the top ten.

Results and caveats for the whole study, not just this receptor: The quantity of clinical and demographic metadata differed by source and by participant and was supplied without curation.

The germline V end is reduced by 5 bases and the J end by 8 bases; junction bases left unmatched: 10. From a lookup of the germline V gene (reference sequence), CDR1 and CDR2 are WNHNN and SYGVQD. The CDR3 runs 16 residues from the cysteine to the phenylalanine. Only the CDR3 portion is preserved as DNA: 48 bases, with reading frame beginning at the first base. This chain joins TRBV10-1 to TRBJ2-1; the junction holds 12 bases that match TRBD2. This clonotype originated in a woman aged 30 to 39 with COVID-19, enrolled during active disease. The sample comprised peripheral blood. The DNA is as follows: TGCGCCAGCAGTTCTCCACTAGCGGGGGGAAGCGATGAGCAGTTCTTC. Its protein product is CASSSPLAGGSDEQFF.